The 17 T cell receptor beta chains reported below all come from one sample, sequenced in a study of cytomegalovirus exposure and HLA in healthy donors. The data were produced by immunoSEQ multiplex PCR, yet TCRdb's version contains in-frame clones alone and is incomplete. The table records roughly 140,000 clones, more than 85% of them present only once. Sequenced input: PBMCs. Receptors were obtained from a man in his late teens or twenties in good health and CMV-seronegative.

The J gene is TRBJ2-5, the V gene TRBV6-5, with 7 bases lining up with TRBD1. Germline trimming cut 0 bases from V and 1 base from J; bases unmatched to any gene: 2. CDR3 length equals 15 residues. Per the germline V gene, CDR1 is MNHEY and CDR2 is SVGAGI. This CDR3 reads CASSYSDRAQETQYF. DNA of the CDR3: TGTGCCAGCAGTTACTCCGACAGGGCCCAAGAGACCCAGTACTTC.

This clone has only one observation. The chain is built from TRBV19 and TRBJ1-2; 9 bases fit TRBD1. Germline V lookup: CDR1 LNHDA, CDR2 SQIVND (reference sequence). The CDR3 runs 13 residues. V shed 3 bases, J shed 7 bases, and the junction held 3 bases outside the gene matches. CDR3 sequence: CASSIGQGSGYTF. CDR3 in DNA: TGTGCCAGTAGTATCGGACAGGGGTCTGGCTACACCTTC.

V gene TRBV10-3 combines with J gene TRBJ2-5; 12 nucleotides line up with TRBD1. CDR1 ENHRY and CDR2 SYGVKD come from the germline V gene. V dropped 0 bases and J dropped 4; count of bases not matched to a gene: 12. CDR3 length equals 19 residues. CDR3 DNA: TGTGCCATCAGTGAGTCCCCTTGGGACAGGGGGCGCAGGGCAGAGACCCAGTACTTC. Translation gives CAISESPWDRGRRAETQYF.

The chain carries TRBV14 and TRBJ1-2, with D uncertain. The length of the CDR3 is 15 residues. V lost 1 base and J 4 bases, leaving 13 bases between the germline ends. Looked up from germline, CDR1 is SGHDN and CDR2 is FVKESK. Written as DNA, the CDR3 is TGTGCCAGCAGCCAAGCGGTGGGCTTCCCCTATGGCTACACCTTC. Amino acid sequence: CASSQAVGFPYGYTF.

This clone was picked up one time. This sequence joins TRBV25-1 and TRBJ2-1; 8 bases agree with TRBD2. After removal of 6 bases from V and 6 bases from J, the junction contained 7 bases not matched to a gene. Germline lookup yields CDR1 MGHDK and CDR2 SYGVNS. The CDR3 contains 14 residues. CDR3 residues: CASRVSGTGNEQFF. The DNA for the CDR3 is TGTGCCAGCAGAGTTAGCGGGACTGGCAATGAGCAGTTCTTC. Together with reference TRBV25-1 and TRBJ2-1, the CDR3 gives the full variable domain: EADIYQTPRYLVIGTGKKITLECSQTMGHDKMYWYQQDPGMELHLIHYSYGVNSTEKGDLSSESTVSRIRTEHFPLTLESARPSHTSQYLCASRVSGTGNEQFFGPGTRLTVL.

The rearrangement uses TRBV29-1 and TRBJ2-3; D possibly corresponds to TRBD2 (6 bases). V shed 8 bases and J shed 2 bases, with 14 bases lying between them. The CDR3 spans 13 residues. Germline V gives CDR1 SQVTM, CDR2 ANQGSEA. CDR3 bases: TGCAGCTCGGGGAGGCCCCTCACAGATACGCAGTATTTT. This codes for CSSGRPLTDTQYF.

The rearrangement uses TRBV13 and TRBJ2-1; 7 bases fit TRBD1. This CDR3 region has 15 residues. The V and J ends lost 5 bases and 5 bases, in that order; junction bases with no gene match: 9. Germline V CDR1 and CDR2: PRHDT, FYEKMQ (reference sequence). The DNA for the CDR3 is TGTGCCAGCAGCCTAACCCAGACAGGGAACAATGAGCAGTTCTTC. This sequence encodes CASSLTQTGNNEQFF.

J is TRBJ2-2 and V is TRBV29-1; D remains unclear. Trimming left V 8 bases short and J 7 bases short, with 14 bases between. This CDR3 is 12 amino acids long. Germline CDR1 is SQVTM and CDR2 is ANQGSEA. This chain's CDR3 is CSFMYSGGELFF. The CDR3 DNA is TGCAGCTTTATGTACTCGGGCGGGGAGCTGTTTTTT.

This clone has a single count. The gene calls are TRBV5-1 and TRBJ2-1, with 8 bases lining up with TRBD2. V dropped 0 bases and J dropped 5; count of bases not matched to a gene: 7. The CDR3 spans 16 residues. Germline assignment: CDR1 SGHRS and CDR2 YFSETQ. The CDR3 spells CASSLASGTRDNEQFF. The CDR3 DNA reads TGCGCCAGCAGCTTGGCCTCCGGGACTAGAGACAATGAGCAGTTCTTC.

J is TRBJ1-1 and V is TRBV19; D uncertain. This CDR3 is 13 amino acids long. CDR1 and CDR2 (germline): LNHDA, SQIVND (reference sequence). The V end lost 5 bases, the J end lost 1 base, and 8 bases lay between the germline ends. The CDR3 region is CASSEQTNTEAFF. As DNA, the CDR3 is TGTGCCAGTAGTGAACAAACGAACACTGAAGCTTTCTTT.

The V and J genes are TRBV27 and TRBJ1-2, with a tentative D call TRBD1 (5 bases). Germline V gene lookup returns CDR1 MNHEY and CDR2 SMNVEV (reference sequence). The V gene lost 0 bases and the J gene lost 5 bases, with 13 bases spanning the gap. The CDR3 runs 15 residues. DNA for the CDR3: TGTGCCAGCAGTTTATCGGGCAGGGTGAATTATGGCTACACCTTC. The encoded protein is CASSLSGRVNYGYTF.

The rearrangement links TRBV14 to TRBJ2-6; maybe TRBD2 (6 bases). This CDR3 has 14 residues. CDR1 is SGHDN, CDR2 FVKESK, per germline. Trimming stripped 5 bases from V and 4 bases from J, with 9 bases between. The CDR3 protein is CASSGRSGANVLTF. The CDR3 coding sequence is TGTGCCAGCAGCGGGAGGTCCGGGGCCAACGTCCTGACTTTC.

The chain joins TRBV7-3 to TRBJ2-3; TRBD1 is a possible D gene (6 bases). Trimming shortened V by 1 base and J by 4 bases, and 15 bases separated the two germline ends. The CDR3 sequence is 16 residues long. Per germline, CDR1 SGHTA and CDR2 FQGTGA. The CDR3 loop is CASSLISQGFPDTQYF. CDR3 in DNA: TGTGCCAGCAGCTTAATTTCTCAGGGGTTCCCAGATACGCAGTATTTT.

The J gene is TRBJ2-1, the V gene TRBV5-4; TRBD2 is a possible D gene (5 bases). CDR1 is SGHNT and CDR2 is YYREEE in the germline V gene (reference sequence). The CDR3 loop spans 16 amino acids. V was trimmed by 1 base and J by 2 bases, leaving 13 bases between them. CDR3 sequence reads: CASSLSGRTPYNEQFF. CDR3 in DNA: TGTGCCAGCAGCTTGTCTGGACGGACTCCCTACAATGAGCAGTTCTTC.

The V and J genes are TRBV6-5 and TRBJ2-7, with a weak D call TRBD1 (5 bases). V was cut by 0 bases and J by 0 bases, with 9 bases left in between. Per the germline V gene, CDR1 is MNHEY and CDR2 is SVGAGI. The CDR3 length is 15 residues. As DNA, the CDR3 is TGTGCCAGCAGTTACTCGACAGCACACTCCTACGAGCAGTACTTC. This sequence encodes CASSYSTAHSYEQYF.

This chain uses TRBV19 with TRBJ1-5, with 7 nucleotides matching TRBD1. Unmatched junction bases numbered 4, after V lost 1 base and J lost 7 bases. Germline lookup yields CDR1 LNHDA and CDR2 SQIVND (reference sequence). This CDR3 has 14 residues. The CDR3 DNA follows: TGTGCCAGTAGTATAGGACAGGGCTACCAGCCCCAGCATTTT. Translation: CASSIGQGYQPQHF.

V and J are TRBV6-6 and TRBJ1-1; weak D call: TRBD1 (6 bases). This CDR3 region has 14 residues. The V end lost 6 bases, the J end lost 4 bases, and 15 bases lay between the germline ends. Per germline, CDR1 MNHNY and CDR2 SVGAGI (reference sequence). CDR3: CASRTGLGSTEAFF. CDR3 DNA: TGTGCCAGCAGAACAGGGCTGGGGTCCACTGAAGCTTTCTTT.